The 10 T cell receptor beta chains reported below all come from one sample, sequenced in a study of T cell changes during pregnancy in multiple sclerosis. Sequenced by immunoSEQ multiplex PCR; TCRdb stores in-frame clones only, minus some. The sample includes 30,000 to 45,000 clones, around 93% of them seen just once. The specimen was CD8+ T cells from peripheral blood mononuclear cells, collected before pregnancy. The receptors here all came from a female donor with multiple sclerosis, enrolled in a pregnancy study.

In its sample, this clone was seen once. The rearrangement joins TRBV9 to TRBJ1-5, with 8 bases lining up with TRBD1. Losses at the gene ends were 0 bases for V and 8 bases for J; bases not matched to a gene: 10. The CDR3 is made up of 16 amino acids. The V gene's germline CDR1 is SGDLS and CDR2 YYNGEE. CDR3 loop: CASSVGGQAFVEPQHF. The DNA of the CDR3 is TGTGCCAGCAGCGTAGGGGGACAGGCCTTCGTAGAGCCCCAGCATTTT.

The CDR3 spells CASSPHLAAGGGGELFF. The DNA for the CDR3 is TGTGCCAGCTCCCCGCACCTAGCGGCAGGCGGGGGTGGGGAGCTGTTTTTT. The rearrangement joins TRBV27 to TRBJ2-2, with 7 bases matching TRBD2. V lost 8 bases, J lost 8 bases, and 20 bases stayed unmatched. Per germline, CDR1 MNHEY and CDR2 SMNVEV (reference sequence). The CDR3 consists of 17 residues.

V and J are TRBV9 and TRBJ1-6; tentatively, D is TRBD1 (5 bases). V lost 0 bases to trimming and J lost 5 bases, with 9 bases between them. CDR3 size: 15 residues. Looked up from germline, CDR1 is SGDLS and CDR2 is YYNGEE. CDR3 amino acids: CASSVGGRNNSPLHF. In DNA, the CDR3 is TGTGCCAGCAGCGTAGGGGGCAGGAATAATTCACCCCTCCACTTT. Full variable domain (outside the CDR3, taken from reference TRBV9 and TRBJ1-6): DSGVTQTPKHLITATGQRVTLRCSPRSGDLSVYWYQQSLDQGLQFLIQYYNGEERAKGNILERFSAQQFPDLHSELNLSSLELGDSALYFCASSVGGRNNSPLHFGNGTRLTVT.

The chain is built from TRBV28 and TRBJ1-1; unclear D gene. This CDR3 is built from 14 residues. Trimming stripped 5 bases from V and 4 bases from J, with 14 bases between. Germline assignment: CDR1 MDHEN and CDR2 SYDVKM. In DNA form, the CDR3 reads TGTGCCAGCAGTCCACCCCCCGGTACCACTGAAGCTTTCTTT. As protein: CASSPPPGTTEAFF.

This chain connects TRBV28 to TRBJ2-7; TRBD2 agrees at 9 bases. After removal of 5 bases from V and 1 base from J, the junction contained 9 bases not matched to a gene. Germline CDR1 is MDHEN and CDR2 is SYDVKM. This CDR3 has 16 amino acids. CDR3 region: CASSQETSGFSYEQYF. The CDR3 coding sequence is TGTGCCAGCAGTCAGGAAACTAGCGGGTTTTCCTACGAGCAGTACTTC. Looking up the rest from reference TRBV28 and TRBJ2-7 gives the full variable domain: DVKVTQSSRYLVKRTGEKVFLECVQDMDHENMFWYRQDPGLGLRLIYFSYDVKMKEKGDIPEGYSVSREKKERFSLILESASTNQTSMYLCASSQETSGFSYEQYFGPGTRLTVT.

This chain joins TRBV6-1 and TRBJ2-1; perhaps TRBD1 as D (6 bases). Trimming removed 4 bases from V and 5 bases from J, with 15 bases in between. Germline V gives CDR1 MNHNS, CDR2 SASEGT. The CDR3 is 15 residues long. The CDR3, as DNA: TGTGCCAGCAGTGTCCCCCCAGGGGCAAACAATGAGCAGTTCTTC. It is translated as CASSVPPGANNEQFF.

The rearrangement links TRBV19 to TRBJ1-2; possibly TRBD1 for D (6 bases). CDR1 is LNHDA and CDR2 is SQIVND in the germline V gene (reference sequence). This CDR3 is built from 19 residues. Trimming pared 9 bases from V and 0 bases from J, leaving 29 bases between. This chain's CDR3 is CARKKPVNRDGGPNYGYTF. CDR3 bases: TGTGCCAGGAAGAAACCCGTGAACAGGGATGGAGGCCCTAACTATGGCTACACCTTC. Full variable domain (outside the CDR3, taken from reference TRBV19 and TRBJ1-2): DGGITQSPKYLFRKEGQNVTLSCEQNLNHDAMYWYRQDPGQGLRLIYYSQIVNDFQKGDIAEGYSVSREKKESFPLTVTSAQKNPTAFYLCARKKPVNRDGGPNYGYTFGSGTRLTVV.

The V call is TRBV2, the J call TRBJ2-1; D is unclear. Trimming left V 4 bases short and J 4 bases short, with 5 bases between. This CDR3 has 12 residues. CDR1 SNHLY and CDR2 FYNNEI come from the germline V gene. The CDR3 nucleotides are TGTGCCAGCAGTGGCCAGTACAATGAGCAGTTCTTC. This codes for CASSGQYNEQFF.

The chain is built from TRBV19 and TRBJ1-5; tentative D call: TRBD1 (6 bases). The germline CDR1 and CDR2 sequences are LNHDA and SQIVND (reference sequence). The CDR3 is made up of 14 amino acids. Trimming removed 1 base at V and 5 bases at J, with 9 bases between. Written as DNA, the CDR3 is TGTGCCAGTAGTATAGGCAGGGGTGATCAGCCCCAGCATTTT. This encodes CASSIGRGDQPQHF.

J is TRBJ1-3 and V is TRBV28, with D possibly TRBD1 on 5 matching bases. Germline V gene sequence: CDR1 MDHEN, CDR2 SYDVKM. V lost 1 base, J lost 0 bases, and 10 bases lay in between. The CDR3 contains 16 residues. CDR3 protein: CASSLLAGGSGNTIYF. CDR3 DNA: TGTGCCAGCAGTTTATTAGCGGGGGGCTCTGGAAACACCATATATTTT. Full variable domain (remainder filled in from reference TRBV28 and TRBJ1-3): DVKVTQSSRYLVKRTGEKVFLECVQDMDHENMFWYRQDPGLGLRLIYFSYDVKMKEKGDIPEGYSVSREKKERFSLILESASTNQTSMYLCASSLLAGGSGNTIYFGEGSWLTVV.